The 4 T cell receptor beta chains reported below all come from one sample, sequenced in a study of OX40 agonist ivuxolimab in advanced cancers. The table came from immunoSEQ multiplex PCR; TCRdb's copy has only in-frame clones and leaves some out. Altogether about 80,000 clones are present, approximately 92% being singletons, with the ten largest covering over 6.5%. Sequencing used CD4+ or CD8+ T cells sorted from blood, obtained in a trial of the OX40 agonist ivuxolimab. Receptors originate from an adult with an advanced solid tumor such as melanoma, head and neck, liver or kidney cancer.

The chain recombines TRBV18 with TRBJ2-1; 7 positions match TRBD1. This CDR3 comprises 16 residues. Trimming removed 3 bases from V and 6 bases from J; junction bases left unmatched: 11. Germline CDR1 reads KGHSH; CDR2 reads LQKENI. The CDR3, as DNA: TGTGCCAGCTCACCCCCACAGGGGTCCACGGGCAATGAGCAGTTCTTC. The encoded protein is CASSPPQGSTGNEQFF.

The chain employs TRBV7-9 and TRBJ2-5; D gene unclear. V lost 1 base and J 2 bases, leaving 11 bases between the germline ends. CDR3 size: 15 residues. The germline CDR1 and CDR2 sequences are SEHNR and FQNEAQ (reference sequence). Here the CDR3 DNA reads TGTGCCAGCAGCTTAGAGGCCGGGTCGCAAGAGACCCAGTACTTC. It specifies CASSLEAGSQETQYF.

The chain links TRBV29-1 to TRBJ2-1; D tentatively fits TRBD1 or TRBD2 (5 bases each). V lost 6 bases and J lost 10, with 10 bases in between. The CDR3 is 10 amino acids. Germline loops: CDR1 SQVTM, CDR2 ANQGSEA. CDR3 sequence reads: CSVGVGEQFF. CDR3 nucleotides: TGCAGCGTGGGGGTTGGGGAGCAGTTCTTC.

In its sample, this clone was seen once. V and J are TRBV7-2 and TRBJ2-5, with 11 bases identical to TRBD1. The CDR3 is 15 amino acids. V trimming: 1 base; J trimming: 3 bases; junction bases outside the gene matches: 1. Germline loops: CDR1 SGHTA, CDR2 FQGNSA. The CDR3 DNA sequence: TGTGCCAGCAGCTTAGGGACAGGGGGCGAAGAGACCCAGTACTTC. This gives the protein CASSLGTGGEETQYF.